Each of the 28 T cell receptor beta chains below was sequenced from the same sample in a study of T cells in localized non-small cell lung cancer (dated by TCRdb to 2020 to 2021). The library was generated by the immunoSEQ multiplex PCR assay. TCRdb took this table from immuneACCESS and kept in-frame rearrangements with V and J called. Such tables lack part of the clones; where checked against another copy, unresolved V genes explain under half of the gap, and the rest is unexplained. The sample profile shows approximately 23,000 clones; approximately 88% of them were found once. 13% of the sample lies in the top ten. Source: peripheral blood, taken before any cancer treatment. The receptors were sampled from an older male donor with stage I lung adenocarcinoma.

V usage is TRBV5-1 and J usage is TRBJ2-1; 9 positions match TRBD2. J was trimmed by 9 bases and V by 0 bases; bases with no gene match: 10. CDR1 is SGHRS and CDR2 is YFSETQ in the germline V gene. CDR3 length: 16 residues. CDR3 nucleotides: TGCGCCAGCAGCTTGGTAGGGACTAGCACTTTTACTGAGCAGTTCTTC. Translating it yields CASSLVGTSTFTEQFF.

The chain links TRBV2 to TRBJ1-5; 8 bases map to TRBD1. Germline V gene lookup returns CDR1 SNHLY and CDR2 FYNNEI. V trimming: 6 bases; J trimming: 2 bases; junction bases outside the gene matches: 3. This CDR3 contains 14 residues. The DNA of the CDR3 is TGTGCCAGCAGGGGACAGGTCGGCAATCAGCCCCAGCATTTT. Translating gives CASRGQVGNQPQHF.

The rearrangement joins TRBV29-1 to TRBJ1-2; D is perhaps TRBD1 (6 bases). This CDR3 comprises 15 residues. V was shortened by 8 bases and J by 3 bases, with 22 bases between the two germline ends. Germline V lookup: CDR1 SQVTM, CDR2 ANQGSEA. CDR3 residues: CSISRGGGVDYGYTF. CDR3 nucleotides: TGCAGCATCTCCAGAGGGGGTGGAGTTGACTATGGCTACACCTTC.

The chain combines TRBV30 with TRBJ2-7; D possibly corresponds to TRBD2 (6 bases). Trimming pared 1 base from V and 7 bases from J, leaving 17 bases between. Germline V gives CDR1 GTSNPN, CDR2 SVGIG (reference sequence). The CDR3 runs 14 residues. CDR3 DNA sequence: TGTGCCTGGAGTGAGTCGGCGGGGCAAGAGGAGCAGTACTTC. Translated, it gives CAWSESAGQEEQYF. Full variable domain (missing parts from reference TRBV30 and TRBJ2-7): SQTIHQWPATLVQPVGSPLSLECTVEGTSNPNLYWYRQAAGRGLQLLFYSVGIGQISSEVPQNLSASRPQDRQFILSSKKLLLSDSGFYLCAWSESAGQEEQYFGPGTRLTVT.

This clone was observed once. V and J are TRBV19 and TRBJ1-4; D gene ambiguous. The V end was cut by 5 bases, the J end by 6 bases, with 13 bases between. Per germline, CDR1 LNHDA and CDR2 SQIVND (reference sequence). This CDR3 region has 14 residues. For the CDR3, the DNA is TGTGCCAGTAGTGAGGACGGCCGTGATGAAAAACTGTTTTTT. Translated, it gives CASSEDGRDEKLFF.

The V call is TRBV27, the J call TRBJ2-3, with a tentative D call TRBD1 (6 bases). The CDR3 spans 15 residues. The germline gives CDR1 MNHEY, CDR2 SMNVEV (reference sequence). V was pared by 5 bases and J by 0 bases, with 12 bases between. CDR3 protein: CASSPQGRSTDTQYF. As DNA, the CDR3 is TGTGCCAGCAGTCCCCAGGGGCGGAGCACAGATACGCAGTATTTT.

V gene TRBV7-9 combines with J gene TRBJ1-3, with TRBD1 identical over 9 bases. Germline loops: CDR1 SEHNR, CDR2 FQNEAQ (reference sequence). The CDR3 runs to 19 residues. The trim removed 2 bases at V and 8 bases at J, leaving 19 bases unmatched. As DNA, the CDR3 is TGTGCCAGCAGCTTATTTAGGCAACAGGGGGCCTGGTTGAGGGACACCATATATTTT. Translating gives CASSLFRQQGAWLRDTIYF.

J is TRBJ2-2 and V is TRBV11-2; D is ambiguous. The germline V and J ends were trimmed by 1 base and 0 bases, with 6 bases remaining between them. Germline CDR1 SGHAT, CDR2 FQNNGV. The CDR3 consists of 15 residues. The chain's CDR3 is CASSLGRSNTGELFF. As DNA, the CDR3 is TGTGCCAGCAGCTTAGGTAGATCGAACACCGGGGAGCTGTTTTTT.

The chain combines TRBV4-1 with TRBJ2-1; no definite D call. The germline gives CDR1 MGHRA, CDR2 YSYEKL. Trimming left V 1 base short and J 0 bases short, with 16 bases between. The CDR3 totals 18 residues. CDR3 residues: CASSQADMGISSYNEQFF. As DNA, the CDR3 is TGCGCCAGCAGCCAAGCTGATATGGGGATTAGCTCCTACAATGAGCAGTTCTTC.

The CDR3: CASSGQTRSNQPQHF. The CDR3 bases are TGTGCCAGCAGTGGGCAAACCCGGAGCAATCAGCCCCAGCATTTT. This sequence joins TRBV2 and TRBJ1-5, with D uncertain. The CDR3 loop spans 15 amino acids. V shed 4 bases and J shed 1 base, with 11 bases lying between them. CDR1 SNHLY and CDR2 FYNNEI come from the germline V gene.

V is TRBV7-2 and J is TRBJ1-6, with a weak D call TRBD1 (5 bases). The germline V gene encodes CDR1 SGHTA and CDR2 FQGNSA. The CDR3 spans 13 residues. Trimming shortened V by 4 bases and J by 5 bases, and 6 bases separated the two germline ends. Here the CDR3 reads CASSSGDNSPLHF. The CDR3 nucleotides read TGTGCCAGCAGCTCGGGGGATAATTCACCCCTCCACTTT. The full variable domain, with the rest looked up from reference TRBV7-2 and TRBJ1-6, is GAGVSQSPSNKVTEKGKDVELRCDPISGHTALYWYRQSLGQGLEFLIYFQGNSAPDKSGLPSDRFSAERTGGSVSTLTIQRTQQEDSAVYLCASSSGDNSPLHFGNGTRLTVT.

This clone was found a few times. V gene TRBV6-5 combines with J gene TRBJ2-3; D may be TRBD1 (5 bases). The germline gives CDR1 MNHEY, CDR2 SVGAGI. With 11 bases removed from V and 4 bases from J, the gap between germline ends came to 10 bases. This CDR3 is built from 11 residues. Here the CDR3 DNA reads TGTGCCTCCAAGACAGCAGATACGCAGTATTTT. Amino acid sequence: CASKTADTQYF.

This chain links TRBV4-3 with TRBJ1-2; D gene uncertain. Germline V gene data show CDR1 as LGHNA and CDR2 as YSLEER. The V end lost 0 bases, the J end lost 8 bases, and 10 bases lay between the germline ends. CDR3 size: 13 residues. Written as DNA, the CDR3 is TGCGCCAGCAGCCAAGAAGGGAGGCTAGGCTACACCTTC. Residues: CASSQEGRLGYTF.

This chain joins TRBV19 and TRBJ2-1, with D possibly being TRBD1 (5 bases). The ends were cut back, 3 bases at V and 4 bases at J, with 13 bases in the middle. This CDR3 spans 15 amino acids. In germline, CDR1 is LNHDA, CDR2 SQIVND (reference sequence). The CDR3 protein is CASSIDSPPYNEQFF. In DNA form, the CDR3 reads TGTGCCAGTAGTATCGACAGTCCCCCTTACAATGAGCAGTTCTTC.

The chain couples TRBV28 to TRBJ1-3, with D possibly TRBD1 on 5 matching bases. Deletions cut 5 bases from V and 3 bases from J, with 14 bases between. The V gene's germline CDR1 is MDHEN and CDR2 SYDVKM. The CDR3 loop spans 15 amino acids. The CDR3 protein is CASSPTGTGGNTIYF. For the CDR3, the DNA is TGTGCCAGCAGTCCGACCGGGACTGGTGGAAACACCATATATTTT. The whole variable domain, filled in from reference TRBV28 and TRBJ1-3, reads DVKVTQSSRYLVKRTGEKVFLECVQDMDHENMFWYRQDPGLGLRLIYFSYDVKMKEKGDIPEGYSVSREKKERFSLILESASTNQTSMYLCASSPTGTGGNTIYFGEGSWLTVV.

The sample holds a few counts of this clone. The rearrangement joins TRBV28 to TRBJ2-1; 10 positions agree with TRBD1. CDR3 length: 15 residues. J lost 1 base, V lost 6 bases, and 3 bases had no gene match. CDR1 is MDHEN, CDR2 SYDVKM, per germline. The CDR3 sequence is CASRGDRGSYNEQFF. CDR3 coding DNA: TGTGCCAGCAGAGGGGACAGGGGTTCCTACAATGAGCAGTTCTTC.

The chain couples TRBV7-8 to TRBJ2-5, with a tentative D call TRBD2 (6 bases). This CDR3 comprises 15 residues. The germline gives CDR1 SGHVS, CDR2 FQNEAQ. V was clipped by 4 bases and J by 5 bases, with 17 bases between them. The CDR3 loop reads CASSSRLGGLETQYF. CDR3 sequence (DNA): TGTGCCAGCAGCTCAAGACTAGGAGGACTGGAGACCCAGTACTTC. Full variable domain (outside the CDR3, taken from reference TRBV7-8 and TRBJ2-5): GAGVSQSPRYKVAKRGQDVALRCDPISGHVSLFWYQQALGQGPEFLTYFQNEAQLDKSGLPSDRFFAERPEGSVSTLKIQRTQQEDSAVYLCASSSRLGGLETQYFGPGTRLLVL.

This clone showed up just once. The junction departs from the called germline gene at one end, perhaps through a read error. J is TRBJ1-5 and V is TRBV28, with 11 bases identical to TRBD1. The CDR3 runs 13 residues. Germline V CDR1 and CDR2: MDHEN, SYDVKM. DNA for the CDR3: TGTGCCAGCAGGGGACAGGGGGATCAGCTCCAGCATTTT. Its translation: CASRGQGDQLQHF. The entire variable domain, with the rest obtained from reference TRBV28 and TRBJ1-5, is as follows: DVKVTQSSRYLVKRTGEKVFLECVQDMDHENMFWYRQDPGLGLRLIYFSYDVKMKEKGDIPEGYSVSREKKERFSLILESASTNQTSMYLCASRGQGDQLQHFGDGTRLSIL.

This chain joins TRBV7-2 and TRBJ2-5; tentatively, D is TRBD1 (6 bases). The CDR3 runs 15 residues. Germline CDR1 and CDR2: SGHTA and FQGNSA. The V and J ends lost 5 bases and 7 bases respectively, with 20 bases between them. The CDR3 sequence is CASSPPDGRQATQYF. CDR3 nucleotide sequence: TGTGCCAGCAGCCCCCCAGATGGGAGACAGGCGACCCAGTACTTC.

The genes are TRBV7-3 and TRBJ2-7; D may be TRBD2 (6 bases). The V and J ends lost 5 bases and 1 base respectively, with 12 bases between them. CDR1 and CDR2 (germline): SGHTA, FQGTGA. CDR3 length equals 14 residues. The CDR3 sequence: CASSPHAGSYEQYF. CDR3 nucleotide sequence: TGTGCCAGCAGCCCCCATGCGGGGTCCTACGAGCAGTACTTC.

The chain recombines TRBV9 with TRBJ1-1; D unclear. Between the trimmed V and J ends, which lost 1 base and 4 bases, there was a span of 8 bases. CDR1 is SGDLS and CDR2 is YYNGEE in the germline V gene. This CDR3 has 13 residues. CDR3 region: CASSVTPSTEAFF. The CDR3 DNA sequence: TGTGCCAGCAGCGTAACCCCCTCCACTGAAGCTTTCTTT.

The V and J genes are TRBV30 and TRBJ1-2; D remains unclear. The V end lost 0 bases, the J end lost 5 bases, and 10 bases lay between the germline ends. CDR1 GTSNPN and CDR2 SVGIG come from the germline V gene (reference sequence). This CDR3 comprises 13 residues. The CDR3 sequence is CAWSVTAGYGYTF. In DNA, the CDR3 is TGTGCCTGGAGTGTGACGGCGGGGTATGGCTACACCTTC.

This sequence joins TRBV2 and TRBJ2-5, with 11 positions matching TRBD2. This CDR3 is 15 amino acids long. V was pared by 5 bases and J by 1 base, with 3 bases of the junction left unmatched. The V gene's germline CDR1 is SNHLY and CDR2 FYNNEI. CDR3 in amino acids: CASSPTSGTQETQYF. The CDR3 DNA reads TGTGCCAGCAGTCCGACTAGCGGGACCCAAGAGACCCAGTACTTC.

The rearrangement links TRBV30 to TRBJ1-4; D is unresolved. This CDR3 comprises 14 residues. The V gene lost 2 bases and the J gene lost 0 bases, with 7 bases spanning the gap. Germline V gene sequence: CDR1 GTSNPN, CDR2 SVGIG (reference sequence). The CDR3 bases are TGTGCCTGGAGTAGCGGAGCAACTAATGAAAAACTGTTTTTT. Protein product: CAWSSGATNEKLFF.

The V call is TRBV6-5, the J call TRBJ2-7; D ambiguous. Germline lookup yields CDR1 MNHEY and CDR2 SVGAGI. The CDR3 sequence is 14 residues long. V dropped 4 bases and J dropped 4 bases, with 14 bases sitting between them. Here the CDR3 reads CASSSVLKQYEQYF. The CDR3 DNA follows: TGTGCCAGCAGTTCTGTTCTCAAGCAGTACGAGCAGTACTTC.

This clone turned up a few times. This chain uses TRBV28 with TRBJ1-6; D is uncertain. Trimming pared 5 bases from V and 8 bases from J, leaving 4 bases between. Germline V CDR1 and CDR2: MDHEN, SYDVKM. This CDR3 contains 11 residues. CDR3: CASSGDSPLHF. The CDR3, as DNA: TGTGCCAGCAGTGGGGATTCACCCCTCCACTTT.

The rearrangement uses TRBV6-1 and TRBJ2-1, with no clear D. The CDR3 runs to 16 residues. The germline V and J ends were trimmed by 3 bases and 9 bases, with 21 bases remaining between them. Germline values: CDR1 MNHNS, CDR2 SASEGT. CDR3 region: CASSELGNSAIGEQFF. The CDR3 bases are TGTGCCAGCAGTGAGCTAGGGAATTCGGCAATCGGTGAGCAGTTCTTC.

The chain has TRBV7-9 and TRBJ1-6; unclear D gene. The CDR3 loop spans 13 amino acids. Trimming removed 1 base from V and 6 bases from J, with 4 bases in between. Germline V gene data show CDR1 as SEHNR and CDR2 as FQNEAQ (reference sequence). CDR3 residues: CASSLEGNSPLHF. The CDR3 nucleotides are TGTGCCAGCAGCTTAGAGGGTAATTCACCCCTCCACTTT.